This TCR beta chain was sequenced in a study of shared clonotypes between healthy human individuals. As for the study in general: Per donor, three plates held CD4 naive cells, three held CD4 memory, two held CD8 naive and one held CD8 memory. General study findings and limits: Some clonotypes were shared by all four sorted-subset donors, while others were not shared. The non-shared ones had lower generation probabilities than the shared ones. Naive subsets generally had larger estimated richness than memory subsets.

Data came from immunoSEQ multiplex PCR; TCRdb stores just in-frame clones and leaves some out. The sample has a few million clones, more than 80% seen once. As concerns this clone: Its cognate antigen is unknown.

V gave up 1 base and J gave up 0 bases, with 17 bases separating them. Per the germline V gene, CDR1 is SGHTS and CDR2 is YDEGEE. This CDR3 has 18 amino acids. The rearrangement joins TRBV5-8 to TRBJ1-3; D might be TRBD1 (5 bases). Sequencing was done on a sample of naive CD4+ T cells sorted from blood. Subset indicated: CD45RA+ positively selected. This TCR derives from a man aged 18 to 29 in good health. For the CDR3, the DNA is TGTGCCAGCAGCTTGTTGTCTGGGGCCGATAACTCTGGAAACACCATATATTTT. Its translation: CASSLLSGADNSGNTIYF.